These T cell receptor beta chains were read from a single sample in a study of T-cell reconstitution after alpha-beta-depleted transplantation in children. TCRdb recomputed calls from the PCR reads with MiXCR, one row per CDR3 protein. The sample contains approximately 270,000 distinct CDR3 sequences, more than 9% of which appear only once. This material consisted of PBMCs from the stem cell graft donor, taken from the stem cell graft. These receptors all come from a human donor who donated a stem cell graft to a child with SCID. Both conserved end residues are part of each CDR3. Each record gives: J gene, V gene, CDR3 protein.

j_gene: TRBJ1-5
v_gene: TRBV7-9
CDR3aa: CASSLTAQPQHF

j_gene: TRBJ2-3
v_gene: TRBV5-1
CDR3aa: CASSSPELRVDTQYF

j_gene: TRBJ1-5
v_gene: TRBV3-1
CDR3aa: CASSTTGPEPQHF

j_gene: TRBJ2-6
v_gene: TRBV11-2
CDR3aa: CASSLRAGASGANVLTF

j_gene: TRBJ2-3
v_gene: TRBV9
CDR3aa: CASSVGTPLGDTQYF

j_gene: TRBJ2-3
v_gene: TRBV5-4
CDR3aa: CASSLVADTQYF

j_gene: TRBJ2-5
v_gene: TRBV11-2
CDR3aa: CASRRDRVRETQYF

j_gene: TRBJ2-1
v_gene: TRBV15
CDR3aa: CATSRELAGAGEQFF

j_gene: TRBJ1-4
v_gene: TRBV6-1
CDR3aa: CASSESPATNEKLFF

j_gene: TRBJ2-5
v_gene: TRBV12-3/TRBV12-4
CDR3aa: CASSGGVETQYF

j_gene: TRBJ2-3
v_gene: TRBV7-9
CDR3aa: CASTAGTTHTDTQYF

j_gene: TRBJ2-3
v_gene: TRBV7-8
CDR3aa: CASSLRDPLADTQYF

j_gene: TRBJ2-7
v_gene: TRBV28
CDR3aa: CASSLANYEQYF

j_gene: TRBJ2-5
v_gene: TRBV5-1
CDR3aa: CASSSGQIPETQYF

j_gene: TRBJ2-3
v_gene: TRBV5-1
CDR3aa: CASSLYSPRDSGTDTQYF

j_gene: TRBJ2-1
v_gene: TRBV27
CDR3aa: CATGDRENEQFF

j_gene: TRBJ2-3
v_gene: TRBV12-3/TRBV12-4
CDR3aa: CASSFSAAGVGGDTQYF

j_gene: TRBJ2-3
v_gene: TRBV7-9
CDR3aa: CASSGTGRTDTQYF

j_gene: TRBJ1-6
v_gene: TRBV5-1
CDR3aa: CASSLDRQGYSPLHF

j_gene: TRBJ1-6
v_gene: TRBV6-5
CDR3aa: CASSSSGTGGSPLHF

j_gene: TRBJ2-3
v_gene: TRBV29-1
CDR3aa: CSVVWLAGGSSTDTQYF

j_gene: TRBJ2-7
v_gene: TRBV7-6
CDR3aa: CASSFSLQSYEQYF

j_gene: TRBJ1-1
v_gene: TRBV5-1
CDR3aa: CASHVGAGTEAFF

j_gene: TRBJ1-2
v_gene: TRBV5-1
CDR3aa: CASSLAGSSYGYTF

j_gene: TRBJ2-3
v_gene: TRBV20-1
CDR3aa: CSAREGYTDTQYF

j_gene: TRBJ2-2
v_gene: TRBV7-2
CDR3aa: CASSPVGTGGFTGELFF

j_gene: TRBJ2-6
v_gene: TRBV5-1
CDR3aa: CASYGQGRSGANVLTF

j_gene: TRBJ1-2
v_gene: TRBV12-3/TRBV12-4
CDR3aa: CASRPTGSYGYTF

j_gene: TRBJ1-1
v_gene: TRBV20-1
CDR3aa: CSAKTGTSYTEAFF

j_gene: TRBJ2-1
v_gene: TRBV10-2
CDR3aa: CATGTSGGASEQFF

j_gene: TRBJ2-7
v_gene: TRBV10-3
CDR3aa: CAISGTPSYEQYF

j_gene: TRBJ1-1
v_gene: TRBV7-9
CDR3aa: CASSFRSGSTEAFF

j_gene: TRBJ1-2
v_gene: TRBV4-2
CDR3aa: CASSQQDYYGYTF

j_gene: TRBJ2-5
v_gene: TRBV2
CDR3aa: CANARVGKETQYF

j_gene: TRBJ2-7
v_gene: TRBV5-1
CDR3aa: CASGNDGLSEQYF

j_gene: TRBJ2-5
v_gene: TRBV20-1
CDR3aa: CSAASGGLQETQYF

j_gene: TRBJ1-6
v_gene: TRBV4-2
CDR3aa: CASPAITYNSPLHF

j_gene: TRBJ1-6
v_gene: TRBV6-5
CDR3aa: CASSYSRLGNNSPLHF

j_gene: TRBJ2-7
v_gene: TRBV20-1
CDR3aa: CSARDLGQGFGDEQYF

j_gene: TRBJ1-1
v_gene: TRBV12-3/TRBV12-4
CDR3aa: CASRPPGINTEAFF

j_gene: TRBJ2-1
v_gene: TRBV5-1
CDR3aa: CASSFSGGPGEQFF

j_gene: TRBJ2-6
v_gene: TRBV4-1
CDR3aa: CASSQDQVPGANVLTF

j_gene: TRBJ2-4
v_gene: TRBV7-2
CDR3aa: CASSPLGRNIQYF

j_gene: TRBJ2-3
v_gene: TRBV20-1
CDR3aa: CSAGSVVAGVWDTQYF

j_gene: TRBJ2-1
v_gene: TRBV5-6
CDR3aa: CASSQTDIGYNEQFF

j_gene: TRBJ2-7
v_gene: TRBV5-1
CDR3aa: CASSHSGTGPYEQYF

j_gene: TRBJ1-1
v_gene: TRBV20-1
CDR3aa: CSARQGAVSTEAFF

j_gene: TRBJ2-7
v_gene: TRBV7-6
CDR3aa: CASSLDGTGSLEQYF

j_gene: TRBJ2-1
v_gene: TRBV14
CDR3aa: CASSQIRAHEQFF

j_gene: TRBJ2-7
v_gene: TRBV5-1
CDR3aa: CASSTGTVREQYF

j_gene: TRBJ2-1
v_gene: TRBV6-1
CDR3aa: CASSGTSGGAYNEQFF

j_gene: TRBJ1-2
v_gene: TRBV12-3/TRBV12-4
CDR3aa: CASSLVLGSYGYTF